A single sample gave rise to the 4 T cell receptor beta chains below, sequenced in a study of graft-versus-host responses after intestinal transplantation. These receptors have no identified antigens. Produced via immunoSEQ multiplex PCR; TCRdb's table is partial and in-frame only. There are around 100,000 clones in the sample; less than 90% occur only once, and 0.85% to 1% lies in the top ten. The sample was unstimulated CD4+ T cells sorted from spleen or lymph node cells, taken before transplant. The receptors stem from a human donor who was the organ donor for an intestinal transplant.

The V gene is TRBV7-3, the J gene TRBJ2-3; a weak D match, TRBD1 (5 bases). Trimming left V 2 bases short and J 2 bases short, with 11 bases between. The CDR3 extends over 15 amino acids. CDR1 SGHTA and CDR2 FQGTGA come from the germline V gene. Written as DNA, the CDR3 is TGTGCCAGCAGCTTATATCCGGACACCACAGATACGCAGTATTTT. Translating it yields CASSLYPDTTDTQYF.

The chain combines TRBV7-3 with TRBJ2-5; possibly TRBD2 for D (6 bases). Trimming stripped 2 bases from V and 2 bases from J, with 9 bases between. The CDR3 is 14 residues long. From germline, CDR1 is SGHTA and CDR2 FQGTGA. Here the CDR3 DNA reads TGTGCCAGCAGCTTAGGGGGGACGCAAGAGACCCAGTACTTC. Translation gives CASSLGGTQETQYF.

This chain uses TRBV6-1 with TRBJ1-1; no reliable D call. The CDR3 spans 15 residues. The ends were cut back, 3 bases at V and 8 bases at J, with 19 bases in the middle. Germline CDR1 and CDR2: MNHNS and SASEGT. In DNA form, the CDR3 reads TGTGCCAGCAGTGAGAAGGTAGGATCCGGTGGGGAAGCTTTCTTT. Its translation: CASSEKVGSGGEAFF.

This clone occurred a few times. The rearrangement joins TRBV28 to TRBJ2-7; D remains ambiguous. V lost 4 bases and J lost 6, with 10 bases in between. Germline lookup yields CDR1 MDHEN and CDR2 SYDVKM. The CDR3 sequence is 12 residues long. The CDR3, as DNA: TGTGCCAGCAGTTCAGCCCGCTCCGAGCAGTACTTC. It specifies CASSSARSEQYF.